This entry is about one T cell receptor (beta chain). Its specificity is not known. The entry originates in a study of T cells in Graves' hyperthyroidism and ophthalmopathy. Points from the study as a whole: Ophthalmopathy, which appeared later, was predicted by the model a median roughly 6.6 months before onset.

Researchers amplified the TCR beta CDR3 regions from RNA transcripts. An initial round of RT-PCR targeting the TCR CDR3 relied on the HTBI primer set. In TCRdb, the multiplex PCR reads were re-called with MiXCR into one record per CDR3 protein. Altogether about 300,000 distinct CDR3 sequences are present, less than 30% being singletons, with the ten largest covering about 30%. The TCR originated in a man aged 40-50 years with Graves' hyperthyroidism that later progressed to Graves' ophthalmopathy. The sample comprised blood.

The CDR3 loop reads CASSPSGLALYEQYF. The CDR3, as DNA: TGTGCCAGCAGTCCGAGCGGACTAGCGCTGTACGAGCAGTACTTC. This sequence joins TRBV7-2 and TRBJ2-7; the match to TRBD2 covers 9 bases. Germline loops: CDR1 SGHTA, CDR2 FQGNSA. The CDR3 consists of 15 residues. V gave up 6 bases and J gave up 4 bases; unmatched junction bases: 10.